The clone carrying this T cell receptor (beta chain) was seen many times. What it recognizes is unknown. From RNA transcripts, TCR beta CDR3 regions were amplified. A first-round RT-PCR of the TCR CDR3 used the HTBI primer set. MiXCR, run by TCRdb on the multiplex PCR reads, gives a single entry per CDR3 protein. This sample has a few hundred thousand distinct CDR3 sequences, with more than 15% found just once. The V and J ends lost 1 base and 3 bases, in that order; junction bases with no gene match: 13. The CDR3 extends over 18 amino acids. Germline-derived CDR1 and CDR2 are MNHEY and SMNVEV (reference sequence). This entry comes from a study of T cells in Graves' hyperthyroidism and ophthalmopathy. The study's findings and limits: A model built on 13 V-J features separated ophthalmopathy from stable hyperthyroidism.

A Clinical Activity Score of at least 3, a NOSPECS grade of at least 4 and a duration under 3 months were recorded in the ophthalmopathy patients. Cells are PBMCs isolated from 10 ml of fresh blood. The rearrangement uses TRBV27 and TRBJ2-7; 9 bases are a match to TRBD2. The TCR originated in a woman in her 40s with Graves' ophthalmopathy. Sequencing input: blood. The CDR3 protein is CASSLFTGSTSGVYEQYF. The DNA of the CDR3 is TGTGCCAGCAGTTTATTTACGGGTTCGACTAGCGGAGTCTACGAGCAGTACTTC.